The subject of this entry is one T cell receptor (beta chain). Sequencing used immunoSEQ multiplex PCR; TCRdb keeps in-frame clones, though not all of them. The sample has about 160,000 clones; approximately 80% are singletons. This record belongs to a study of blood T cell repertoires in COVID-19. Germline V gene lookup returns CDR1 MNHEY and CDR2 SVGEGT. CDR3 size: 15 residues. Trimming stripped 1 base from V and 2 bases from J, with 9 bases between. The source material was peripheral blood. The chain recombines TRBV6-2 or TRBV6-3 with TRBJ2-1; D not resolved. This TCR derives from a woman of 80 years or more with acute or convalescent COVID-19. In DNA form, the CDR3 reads TGTGCCAGCAGTTACTTGCGGTACCCCTACAATGAGCAGTTCTTC. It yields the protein CASSYLRYPYNEQFF.